Listed here is a single T cell receptor beta chain. The sample holds other DNA sequences that translate to the same CDR3. Some clones are missing from TCRdb's copy, which holds only in-frame ones; the method was immunoSEQ multiplex PCR. Of some 200,000 clones in the sample, just under 95% were seen once. This entry comes from a study of control samples from healthy donors and cancer patients. The V and J ends lost 0 bases and 8 bases respectively, with 13 bases between them. Germline values: CDR1 MNHNY, CDR2 SVGAGI (reference sequence). This CDR3 contains 14 residues. V is TRBV6-6 and J is TRBJ1-1; possibly TRBD1 for D (5 bases). Sample: blood. This clonotype was obtained from a man aged 18 to 29 in good health. This CDR3 is CASSYSGGGTEAFF. The CDR3 DNA sequence: TGTGCCAGCAGTTACTCGGGGGGTGGGACCGAAGCTTTCTTT.